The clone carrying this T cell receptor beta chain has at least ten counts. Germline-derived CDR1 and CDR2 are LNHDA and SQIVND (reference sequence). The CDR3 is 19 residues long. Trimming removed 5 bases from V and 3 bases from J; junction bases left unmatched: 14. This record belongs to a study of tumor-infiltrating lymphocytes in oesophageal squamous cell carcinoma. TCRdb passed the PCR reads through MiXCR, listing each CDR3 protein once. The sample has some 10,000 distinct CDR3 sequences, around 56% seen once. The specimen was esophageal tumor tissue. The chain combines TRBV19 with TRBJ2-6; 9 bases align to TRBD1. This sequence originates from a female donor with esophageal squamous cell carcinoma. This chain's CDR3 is CASSPNPGQGFFGANVLTF. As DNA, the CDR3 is TGTGCCAGTAGTCCTAATCCGGGACAGGGTTTCTTTGGGGCCAACGTCCTGACTTTC.